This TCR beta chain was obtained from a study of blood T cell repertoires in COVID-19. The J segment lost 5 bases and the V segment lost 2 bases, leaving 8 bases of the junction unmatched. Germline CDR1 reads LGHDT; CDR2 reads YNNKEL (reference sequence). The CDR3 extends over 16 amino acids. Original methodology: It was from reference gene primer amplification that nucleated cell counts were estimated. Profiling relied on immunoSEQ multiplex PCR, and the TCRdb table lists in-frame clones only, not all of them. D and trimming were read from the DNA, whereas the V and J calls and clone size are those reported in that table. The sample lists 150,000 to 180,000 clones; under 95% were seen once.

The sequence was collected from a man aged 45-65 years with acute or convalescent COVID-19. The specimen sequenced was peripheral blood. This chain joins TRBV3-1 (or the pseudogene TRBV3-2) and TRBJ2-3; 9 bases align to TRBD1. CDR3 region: CASSQKGQGLEDTQYF. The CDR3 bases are TGTGCCAGCAGCCAAAAAGGACAGGGGCTCGAAGATACGCAGTATTTT.